This T cell receptor (beta chain) was sequenced in a study of blood T cell repertoires in COVID-19. Study-wide background: Acute and convalescent COVID-19 samples came from the United States, Italy and Spain. PBMCs, B-cell-depleted T cells, or T cells were the source of the cDNA or gDNA that made up the material.

Authors' processing steps: Amplification of reference gene primers provided the estimated nucleated cell counts. Only in-frame clones appear in the TCRdb table, and some are missing; sequencing was by immunoSEQ multiplex PCR. The V and J calls and clone size were taken over from that table, and D and trimming were inferred from the DNA. The table has 200,000 or so clones, less than 90% seen once. Specimen: peripheral blood. This clonotype was obtained from a man between 65 and 85 years old with active or convalescent COVID-19.

The CDR3 sequence: CASSLRDRGRNTEAFF. The CDR3, as DNA: TGCGCCAGCAGCTTAAGAGACAGGGGGCGAAACACTGAAGCTTTCTTT. The J gene is TRBJ1-1, the V gene TRBV5-1, with TRBD1 identical over 10 bases. Germline trimming cut 2 bases from V and 2 bases from J; bases unmatched to any gene: 6. Germline assignment: CDR1 SGHRS and CDR2 YFSETQ. The CDR3 is made up of 16 amino acids.